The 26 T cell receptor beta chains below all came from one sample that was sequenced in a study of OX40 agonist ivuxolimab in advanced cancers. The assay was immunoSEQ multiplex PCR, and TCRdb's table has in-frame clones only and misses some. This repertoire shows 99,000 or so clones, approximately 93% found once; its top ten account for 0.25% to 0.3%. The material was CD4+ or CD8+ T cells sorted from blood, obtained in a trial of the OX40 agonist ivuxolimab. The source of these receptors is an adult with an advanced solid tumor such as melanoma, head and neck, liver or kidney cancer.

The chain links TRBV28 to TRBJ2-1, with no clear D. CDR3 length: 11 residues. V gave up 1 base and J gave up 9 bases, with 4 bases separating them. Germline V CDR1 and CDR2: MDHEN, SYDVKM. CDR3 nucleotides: TGTGCCAGCAGTTTATACGGTGAGCAGTTCTTC. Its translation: CASSLYGEQFF.

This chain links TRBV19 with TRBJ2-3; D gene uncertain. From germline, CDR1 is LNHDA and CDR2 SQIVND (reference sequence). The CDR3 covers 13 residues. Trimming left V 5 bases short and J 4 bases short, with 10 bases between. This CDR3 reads CASSGFSSDTQYF. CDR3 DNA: TGTGCCAGTAGTGGGTTTAGTTCAGATACGCAGTATTTT.

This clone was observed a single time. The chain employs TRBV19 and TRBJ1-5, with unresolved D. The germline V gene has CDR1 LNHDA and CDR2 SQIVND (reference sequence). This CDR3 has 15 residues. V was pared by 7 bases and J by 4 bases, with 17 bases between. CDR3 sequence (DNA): TGTGCCAGTACCTCGGGAGGGTTGCGAAATCAGCCCCAGCATTTT. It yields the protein CASTSGGLRNQPQHF. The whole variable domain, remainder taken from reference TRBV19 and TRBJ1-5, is DGGITQSPKYLFRKEGQNVTLSCEQNLNHDAMYWYRQDPGQGLRLIYYSQIVNDFQKGDIAEGYSVSREKKESFPLTVTSAQKNPTAFYLCASTSGGLRNQPQHFGDGTRLSIL.

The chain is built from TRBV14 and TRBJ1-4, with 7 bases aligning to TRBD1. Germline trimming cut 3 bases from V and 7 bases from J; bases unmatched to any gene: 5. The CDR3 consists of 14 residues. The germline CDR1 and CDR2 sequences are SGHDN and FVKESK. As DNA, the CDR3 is TGTGCCAGCAGCCAGATCACAGGGGCTGAAAAACTGTTTTTT. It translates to CASSQITGAEKLFF. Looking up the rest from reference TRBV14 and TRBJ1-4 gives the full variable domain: EAGVTQFPSHSVIEKGQTVTLRCDPISGHDNLYWYRRVMGKEIKFLLHFVKESKQDESGMPNNRFLAERTGGTYSTLKVQPAELEDSGVYFCASSQITGAEKLFFGSGTQLSVL.

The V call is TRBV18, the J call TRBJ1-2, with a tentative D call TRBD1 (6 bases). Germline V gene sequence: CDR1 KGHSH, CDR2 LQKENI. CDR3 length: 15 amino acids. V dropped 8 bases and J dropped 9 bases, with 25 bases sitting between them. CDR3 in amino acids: CASTWGDTFPSRYTF. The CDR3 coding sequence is TGTGCCAGCACTTGGGGGGACACTTTCCCCTCGCGCTACACCTTC.

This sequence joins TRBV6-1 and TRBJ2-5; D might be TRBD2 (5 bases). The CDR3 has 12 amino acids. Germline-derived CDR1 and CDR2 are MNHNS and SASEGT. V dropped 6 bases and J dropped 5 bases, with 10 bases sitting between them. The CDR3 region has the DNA TGTGCCAGCAGCGGGGTGGGGGAGACCCAGTACTTC. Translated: CASSGVGETQYF.

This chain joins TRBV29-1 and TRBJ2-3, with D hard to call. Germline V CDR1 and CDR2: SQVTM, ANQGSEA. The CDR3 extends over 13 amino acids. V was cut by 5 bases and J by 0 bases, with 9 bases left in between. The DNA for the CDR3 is TGCAGCGTTACTACGACTAGCACAGATACGCAGTATTTT. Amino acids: CSVTTTSTDTQYF.

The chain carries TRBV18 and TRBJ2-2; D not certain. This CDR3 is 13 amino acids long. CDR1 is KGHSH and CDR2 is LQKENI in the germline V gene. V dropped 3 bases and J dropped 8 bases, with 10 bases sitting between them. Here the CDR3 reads CASSPLTVGELFF. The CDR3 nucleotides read TGTGCCAGCTCACCTTTGACTGTGGGGGAGCTGTTTTTT. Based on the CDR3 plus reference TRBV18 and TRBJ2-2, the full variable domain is NAGVMQNPRHLVRRRGQEARLRCSPMKGHSHVYWYRQLPEEGLKFMVYLQKENIIDESGMPKERFSAEFPKEGPSILRIQQVVRGDSAAYFCASSPLTVGELFFGEGSRLTVL.

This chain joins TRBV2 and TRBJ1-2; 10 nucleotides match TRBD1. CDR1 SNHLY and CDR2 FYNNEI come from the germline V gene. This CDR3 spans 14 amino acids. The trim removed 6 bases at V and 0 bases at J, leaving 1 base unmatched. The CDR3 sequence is CASRGTGANYGYTF. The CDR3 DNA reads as TGTGCCAGCAGGGGGACAGGGGCTAACTATGGCTACACCTTC.

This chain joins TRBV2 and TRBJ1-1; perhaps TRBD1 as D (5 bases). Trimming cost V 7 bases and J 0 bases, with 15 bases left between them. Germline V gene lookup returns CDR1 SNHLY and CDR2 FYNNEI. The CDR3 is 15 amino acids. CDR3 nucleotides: TGTGCCAGCAATTTTATGGGACGGGTGAACACTGAAGCTTTCTTT. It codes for CASNFMGRVNTEAFF.

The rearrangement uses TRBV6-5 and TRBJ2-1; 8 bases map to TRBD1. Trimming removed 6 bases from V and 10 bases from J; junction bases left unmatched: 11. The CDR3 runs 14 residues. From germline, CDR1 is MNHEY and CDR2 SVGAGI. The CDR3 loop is CASRPTGEIGEQFF. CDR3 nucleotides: TGTGCCAGCAGGCCGACAGGGGAAATTGGGGAGCAGTTCTTC.

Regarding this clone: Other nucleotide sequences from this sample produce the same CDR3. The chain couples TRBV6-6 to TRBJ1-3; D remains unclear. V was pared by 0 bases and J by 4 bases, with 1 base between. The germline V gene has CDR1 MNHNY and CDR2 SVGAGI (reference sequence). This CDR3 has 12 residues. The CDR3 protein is CASSYSGNTIYF. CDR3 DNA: TGTGCCAGCAGTTACTCGGGAAACACCATATATTTT.

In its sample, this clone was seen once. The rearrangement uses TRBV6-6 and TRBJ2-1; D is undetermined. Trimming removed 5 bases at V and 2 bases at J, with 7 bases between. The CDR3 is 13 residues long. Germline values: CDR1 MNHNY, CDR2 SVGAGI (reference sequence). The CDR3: CASSRSTYNEQFF. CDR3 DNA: TGTGCCAGCAGTAGGAGTACCTACAATGAGCAGTTCTTC.

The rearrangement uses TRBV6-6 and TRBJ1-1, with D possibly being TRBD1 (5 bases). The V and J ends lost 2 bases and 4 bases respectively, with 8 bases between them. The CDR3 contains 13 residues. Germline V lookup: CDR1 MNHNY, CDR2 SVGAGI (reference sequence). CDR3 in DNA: TGTGCCAGCAGTTACGATGGGGGCACTGAAGCTTTCTTT. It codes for CASSYDGGTEAFF.

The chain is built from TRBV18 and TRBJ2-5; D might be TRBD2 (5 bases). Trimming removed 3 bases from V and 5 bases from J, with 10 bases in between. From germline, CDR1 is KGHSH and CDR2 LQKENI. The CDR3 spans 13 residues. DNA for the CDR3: TGTGCCAGCTCACCTGGAGGTACGGAGACCCAGTACTTC. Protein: CASSPGGTETQYF.

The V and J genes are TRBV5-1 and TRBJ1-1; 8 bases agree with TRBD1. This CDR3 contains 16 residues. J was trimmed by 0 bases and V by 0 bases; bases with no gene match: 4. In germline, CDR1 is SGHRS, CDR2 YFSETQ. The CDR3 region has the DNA TGCGCCAGCAGCTTGGGACAGGGGATGATGAACACTGAAGCTTTCTTT. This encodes CASSLGQGMMNTEAFF.

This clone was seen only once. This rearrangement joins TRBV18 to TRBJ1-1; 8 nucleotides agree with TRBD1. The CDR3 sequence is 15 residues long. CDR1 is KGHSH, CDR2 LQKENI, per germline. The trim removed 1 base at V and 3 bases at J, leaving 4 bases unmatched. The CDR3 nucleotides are TGTGCCAGCTCACCACTTCAGGGGGCGGACACTGAAGCTTTCTTT. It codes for CASSPLQGADTEAFF.

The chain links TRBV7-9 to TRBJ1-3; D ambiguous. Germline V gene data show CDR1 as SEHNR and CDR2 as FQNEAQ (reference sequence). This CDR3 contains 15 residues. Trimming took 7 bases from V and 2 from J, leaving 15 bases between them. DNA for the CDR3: TGTGCCAGCACCCCGCGATCAGTAACTGGAAACACCATATATTTT. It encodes CASTPRSVTGNTIYF.

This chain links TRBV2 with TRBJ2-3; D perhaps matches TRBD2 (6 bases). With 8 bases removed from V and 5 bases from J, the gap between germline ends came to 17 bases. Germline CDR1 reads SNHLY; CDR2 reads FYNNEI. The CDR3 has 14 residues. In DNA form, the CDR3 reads TGTGCCAGCGGGGAAGGTACTAGCCAAGATACGCAGTATTTT. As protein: CASGEGTSQDTQYF.

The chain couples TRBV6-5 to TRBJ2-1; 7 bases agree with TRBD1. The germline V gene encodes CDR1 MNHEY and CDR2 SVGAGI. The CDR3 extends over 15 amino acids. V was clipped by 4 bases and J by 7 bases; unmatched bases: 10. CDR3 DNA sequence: TGTGCCAGCAGTTTGACAGGGCCTTACTGGAATGAGCAGTTCTTC. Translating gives CASSLTGPYWNEQFF.

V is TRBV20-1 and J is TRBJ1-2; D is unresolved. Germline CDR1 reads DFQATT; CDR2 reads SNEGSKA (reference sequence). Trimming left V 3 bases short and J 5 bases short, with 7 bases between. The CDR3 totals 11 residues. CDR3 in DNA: TGCAGTGCTAGTGGTGGATATGGCTACACCTTC. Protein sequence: CSASGGYGYTF.

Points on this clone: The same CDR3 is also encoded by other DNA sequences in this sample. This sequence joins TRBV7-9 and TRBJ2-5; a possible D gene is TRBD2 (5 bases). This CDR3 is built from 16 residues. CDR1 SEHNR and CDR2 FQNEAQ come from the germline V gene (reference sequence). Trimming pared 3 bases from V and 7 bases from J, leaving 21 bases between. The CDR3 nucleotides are TGTGCCAGCAGCTTCCCCGCTACGGGGAACGGCGTGACCCAGTACTTC. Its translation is CASSFPATGNGVTQYF.

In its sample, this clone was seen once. As DNA, the CDR3 is TGTGCCAGCTCACCAATCCCTAGCGGGCTGACTGGGAATGAGCAGTTCTTC. Amino acid sequence: CASSPIPSGLTGNEQFF. This sequence joins TRBV18 and TRBJ2-1, with TRBD2 matching 8 bases. The CDR3 spans 17 residues. Germline assignment: CDR1 KGHSH and CDR2 LQKENI. V shed 2 bases, J shed 7 bases, and the junction held 13 bases outside the gene matches.

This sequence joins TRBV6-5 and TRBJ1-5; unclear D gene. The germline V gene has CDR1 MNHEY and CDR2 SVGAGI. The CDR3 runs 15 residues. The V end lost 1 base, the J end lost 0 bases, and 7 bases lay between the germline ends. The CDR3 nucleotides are TGTGCCAGCAGTTACTACGGTGATAGCAATCAGCCCCAGCATTTT. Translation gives CASSYYGDSNQPQHF.

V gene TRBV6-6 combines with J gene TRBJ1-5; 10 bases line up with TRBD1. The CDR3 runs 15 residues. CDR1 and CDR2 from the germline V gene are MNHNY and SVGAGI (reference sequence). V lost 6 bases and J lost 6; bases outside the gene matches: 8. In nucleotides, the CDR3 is TGTGCCAGCAGCCGTGGACAGGGGGTAGTTCAGCCCCAGCATTTT. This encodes CASSRGQGVVQPQHF.

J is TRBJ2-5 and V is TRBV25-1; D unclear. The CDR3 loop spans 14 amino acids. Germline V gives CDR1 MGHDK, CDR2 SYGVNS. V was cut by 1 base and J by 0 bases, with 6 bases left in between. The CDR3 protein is CASSESLYQETQYF. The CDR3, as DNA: TGTGCCAGCAGTGAATCACTCTACCAAGAGACCCAGTACTTC.